The sequence of this T cell receptor (beta chain) was determined in a study of blood T cell repertoires in COVID-19. Study in general: T cells, B-cell-depleted T cells, or PBMCs provided the cDNA or gDNA that served as material.

Methods used by the authors: Amplification of reference gene primers was used by the study to estimate nucleated cell counts. Some clones are missing from TCRdb's copy, which holds only in-frame ones; the method was immunoSEQ multiplex PCR. V, J and clone size are those of that table, while D and trimming were read from the DNA. Here the sample spans around 110,000 clones, around 80% being singletons. This clone was counted a few times. The source is a man aged 60 to 69 with active or convalescent COVID-19. What was sequenced was peripheral blood.

CDR3 loop: CASSQDRGSEKLFF. The CDR3 nucleotides are TGCGCCAGCAGCCAAGATAGGGGTTCTGAAAAACTGTTTTTT. J is TRBJ1-4 and V is TRBV4-3; D possibly corresponds to TRBD1 (5 bases). Trimming shortened V by 0 bases and J by 7 bases, and 9 bases separated the two germline ends. Germline-derived CDR1 and CDR2 are LGHNA and YSLEER. The CDR3 covers 14 residues.